This TCR beta chain was recorded in a study of blood T cell repertoires in COVID-19. Across the study: Samples representing acute and convalescent COVID-19 were sourced from the United States, Italy and Spain. T cells, B-cell-depleted T cells, or PBMCs provided the cDNA or gDNA that served as material.

Original methodology: Amplification from reference gene primers served as the basis for estimated nucleated cell counts. The assay was immunoSEQ multiplex PCR, and TCRdb's table has in-frame clones only and misses some. V and J calls plus clone size are reproduced from that table; the DNA served to infer D and trimming. The sample has around 280,000 clones, roughly 86% seen once. The CDR3 spans 14 residues. V shed 3 bases, J shed 6 bases, and the junction held 7 bases outside the gene matches. Germline lookup yields CDR1 KGHSH and CDR2 LQKENI. The specimen was peripheral blood. The chain recombines TRBV18 with TRBJ1-2; 7 nucleotides agree with TRBD1. This receptor was obtained from a man aged 65-85 years with acute or convalescent COVID-19. CDR3 residues: CASSPTGKDDGYTF. CDR3 bases: TGTGCCAGCTCACCGACAGGGAAGGATGATGGCTACACCTTC.